Listed here are 18 T cell receptor beta chains from one sample, sequenced in a study of cytomegalovirus exposure and HLA in healthy donors. PCR used 60 Vbeta primers and 13 Jbeta primers. Repertoires were generated with immunoSEQ multiplex PCR, while TCRdb's copy carries only in-frame clones and drops some. In the table there are around 130,000 clones, 65% to 85% of which are singletons. Specimen: PBMCs. The receptors here all came from a boy between 10 and 17 years old in good health and CMV-seronegative.

This clone has only one observation. CDR3 bases: TGTGCCAGCAAGGGGTCCCAATTCACAGATACGCAGTATTTT. This translates into CASKGSQFTDTQYF. This chain uses TRBV2 with TRBJ2-3; possible D gene TRBD1, 5 bases. Germline assignment: CDR1 SNHLY and CDR2 FYNNEI. The CDR3 loop spans 14 amino acids. V lost 7 bases and J 2 bases, leaving 13 bases between the germline ends.

The rearrangement joins TRBV4-3 to TRBJ1-2, with TRBD1 matching 8 bases. From germline, CDR1 is LGHNA and CDR2 YSLEER. The ends lost 0 bases at V and 8 bases at J; junction bases unmatched: 20. This CDR3 region has 19 residues. The CDR3 reads CASSQDIGAGGASITGYTF. The CDR3 DNA is TGCGCCAGCAGCCAAGATATCGGCGCAGGGGGCGCGTCTATAACGGGCTACACCTTC.

This clone was seen a handful of times. The chain employs TRBV2 and TRBJ2-1; TRBD2 matches at 8 bases. The V gene end was trimmed by 8 bases and the J gene end by 10 bases; junction bases not matched to a gene: 22. This CDR3 has 17 amino acids. Germline V lookup: CDR1 SNHLY, CDR2 FYNNEI. CDR3 loop: CASEYTSGTRWRNEQFF. CDR3 sequence (DNA): TGTGCCAGCGAATATACCTCCGGGACTAGATGGCGTAACGAGCAGTTCTTC.

Concerning this clone itself: The same CDR3 is also encoded by other DNA sequences in this sample. This chain joins TRBV5-1 and TRBJ2-6; D remains ambiguous. The CDR3 spans 15 residues. Germline assignment: CDR1 SGHRS and CDR2 YFSETQ. V dropped 2 bases and J dropped 0 bases, with 6 bases sitting between them. In DNA, the CDR3 is TGCGCCAGCAGCTTTTATAACTCTGGGGCCAACGTCCTGACTTTC. Protein product: CASSFYNSGANVLTF.

The chain has TRBV7-2 and TRBJ2-7; the D gene is possibly TRBD1 (6 bases). From germline, CDR1 is SGHTA and CDR2 FQGNSA. Trimming removed 4 bases from V and 2 bases from J, with 15 bases in between. This CDR3 comprises 15 residues. The CDR3 loop reads CASSSGAHYTYEQYF. The CDR3 coding sequence is TGTGCCAGCAGCTCAGGGGCACATTACACCTACGAGCAGTACTTC.

The gene calls are TRBV30 and TRBJ1-1; a possible D gene is TRBD1 (6 bases). Per the germline V gene, CDR1 is GTSNPN and CDR2 is SVGIG (reference sequence). There are 15 residues in the CDR3. Trimming shortened V by 3 bases and J by 1 base, and 15 bases separated the two germline ends. The DNA for the CDR3 is TGTGCCTGGAGGGTGCTGGACAGAAGGAACACTGAAGCTTTCTTT. Its translation is CAWRVLDRRNTEAFF.

The genes are TRBV6-5 and TRBJ2-3, with 7 bases that match TRBD1. CDR3 length: 14 amino acids. Germline-derived CDR1 and CDR2 are MNHEY and SVGAGI. V shed 4 bases and J 7 bases; nucleotides not matched to a gene: 8. The CDR3 DNA sequence: TGTGCCAGCAGTTCGGCAGGGGGTGGAAATACGCAGTATTTT. Its protein product is CASSSAGGGNTQYF.

The chain has TRBV9 and TRBJ1-2; possible D gene TRBD1, 6 bases. There are 13 residues in the CDR3. Germline CDR1 is SGDLS and CDR2 is YYNGEE. The V and J ends lost 0 bases and 7 bases respectively, with 10 bases between them. CDR3 amino acids: CASSVGQGSGYTF. CDR3 DNA: TGTGCCAGCAGCGTAGGGCAGGGGTCTGGCTACACCTTC.

V is TRBV21-1 and J is TRBJ2-5; TRBD1 reflects the table's D call only, with no check against the DNA. The J call may not be correct, given that the DNA end is closer to TRBJ2-7. TRBV21-1 is deemed a pseudogene. This CDR3 spans 15 amino acids. The CDR3 reads CASGRQGMTLYEQYF. In nucleotides, the CDR3 is TGTGCCAGCGGACGACAGGGGATGACGCTCTACGAGCAGTACTTC.

The V gene is TRBV30, the J gene TRBJ2-1; 12 bases line up with TRBD1. Per germline, CDR1 GTSNPN and CDR2 SVGIG (reference sequence). The CDR3 length is 14 residues. J was trimmed by 8 bases and V by 2 bases; bases with no gene match: 4. CDR3 sequence (DNA): TGTGCCTGGAGTCCGGGACAGGGGGCCCATGAGCAGTTCTTC. Translating gives CAWSPGQGAHEQFF.

The V gene is TRBV9, the J gene TRBJ2-7; 8 bases are a match to TRBD2. Germline V gene lookup returns CDR1 SGDLS and CDR2 YYNGEE. J was trimmed by 3 bases and V by 3 bases; bases with no gene match: 14. This CDR3 has 17 residues. The CDR3 region is CASSARSGSRGYYEQYF. For the CDR3, the DNA is TGTGCCAGCAGCGCCAGAAGCGGGAGCAGGGGCTACTACGAGCAGTACTTC.

The CDR3 is CASSQGTSGNEQYF. The CDR3 nucleotides are TGCGCCAGCAGCCAAGGGACTAGCGGGAACGAGCAGTACTTC. The gene calls are TRBV4-1 and TRBJ2-7, with 12 bases matching TRBD2. The CDR3 sequence is 14 residues long. Per germline, CDR1 MGHRA and CDR2 YSYEKL. The ends lost 1 base at V and 5 bases at J; junction bases unmatched: 0.

The DNA for the CDR3 is TGTGCCAGCAGGGGGAGGGCTAGCAGCGATACGCAGTATTTT. Translating gives CASRGRASSDTQYF. The chain has TRBV5-4 and TRBJ2-3; 7 bases match TRBD2. The germline V gene has CDR1 SGHNT and CDR2 YYREEE (reference sequence). With V trimmed by 5 bases and J by 6 bases, 9 bases remained unmatched. This CDR3 has 14 amino acids.

This chain connects TRBV30 to TRBJ2-7; D ambiguous. Germline V lookup: CDR1 GTSNPN, CDR2 SVGIG (reference sequence). Trimming removed 2 bases from V and 4 bases from J, with 9 bases in between. There are 12 residues in the CDR3. CDR3 in DNA: TGTGCCTGGAGTCCCCCCGGTTACGAGCAGTACTTC. Protein sequence: CAWSPPGYEQYF.

V is TRBV4-1 and J is TRBJ2-3, with 7 nucleotides matching TRBD2. CDR3 length: 17 residues. The trim removed 3 bases at V and 3 bases at J, leaving 12 bases unmatched. The germline CDR1 and CDR2 sequences are MGHRA and YSYEKL. This chain's CDR3 is CASSQGTKRDGTDTQYF. The CDR3 DNA is TGCGCCAGCAGCCAGGGAACCAAGCGGGACGGAACAGATACGCAGTATTTT.

This chain joins TRBV7-9 and TRBJ2-1; TRBD1 aligns across 9 bases. CDR1 is SEHNR, CDR2 FQNEAQ, per germline (reference sequence). The CDR3 has 15 amino acids. With 5 bases clipped from V and 2 bases from J, the junction kept 4 bases outside the gene matches. The CDR3 here is CASSQGQGPYNEQFF. Written as DNA, the CDR3 is TGTGCCAGCAGCCAGGGACAGGGTCCCTACAATGAGCAGTTCTTC.

J is TRBJ1-1 and V is TRBV5-5; no firm D call. The length of the CDR3 is 15 residues. Trimming shortened V by 5 bases and J by 0 bases, and 14 bases separated the two germline ends. CDR1 is SGHKS and CDR2 is YYEKEE in the germline V gene (reference sequence). The CDR3 loop reads CASSSGGAMNTEAFF. The DNA of the CDR3 is TGTGCCAGCAGTTCGGGAGGCGCTATGAACACTGAAGCTTTCTTT. The full variable domain, in which reference TRBV5-5 and TRBJ1-1 provide the parts outside the CDR3, is DAGVTQSPTHLIKTRGQQVTLRCSPISGHKSVSWYQQVLGQGPQFIFQYYEKEERGRGNFPDRFSARQFPNYSSELNVNALLLGDSALYLCASSSGGAMNTEAFFGQGTRLTVV.

The gene calls are TRBV30 and TRBJ1-5; D is unclear. The germline V gene has CDR1 GTSNPN and CDR2 SVGIG (reference sequence). This CDR3 is built from 11 residues. V was cut by 0 bases and J by 8 bases, with 5 bases left in between. The CDR3 bases are TGTGCCTGGAGTGTCGGTGAGCCCCAGCATTTT. Translated: CAWSVGEPQHF.